Below, 14 T cell receptor beta chains from the same sample are listed, as sequenced in a study of cytomegalovirus exposure and HLA in healthy donors. 60 Vbeta and 13 Jbeta primers were used in PCR. Libraries were prepared by immunoSEQ multiplex PCR; TCRdb keeps only in-frame clonotypes and omits some of them. The sample has 100,000 to 150,000 clones. The source material was PBMCs. Receptors were obtained from a man younger than 35 in good health and CMV-seronegative.

The V call is TRBV6-4, the J call TRBJ2-1, with D maybe TRBD2 (6 bases). The CDR3 is 15 residues long. CDR1 and CDR2 from the germline V gene are MRHNA and SNTAGT. V shed 3 bases and J shed 6 bases, with 15 bases lying between them. DNA of the CDR3: TGTGCCAGCAGTGAATGGCGGGGCCTAGGCAATGAGCAGTTCTTC. This encodes CASSEWRGLGNEQFF.

The chain has TRBV7-9 and TRBJ1-3, with 10 positions matching TRBD1. From germline, CDR1 is SEHNR and CDR2 FQNEAQ (reference sequence). This CDR3 has 18 amino acids. V was pared by 5 bases and J by 0 bases, with 10 bases of the junction left unmatched. The CDR3 region is CASSHRQGAVFSGNTIYF. CDR3 sequence (DNA): TGTGCCAGCAGCCACCGACAGGGGGCCGTATTCTCTGGAAACACCATATATTTT.

This rearrangement joins TRBV6-5 to TRBJ2-7; D may be TRBD2 (5 bases). Germline-derived CDR1 and CDR2 are MNHEY and SVGAGI. The CDR3 has 14 amino acids. Trimming left V 4 bases short and J 6 bases short, with 16 bases between. In nucleotides, the CDR3 is TGTGCCAGCAGTTCCACGGGGATCCTAGTCGAGCAGTACTTC. This encodes CASSSTGILVEQYF.

The genes are TRBV5-1 and TRBJ1-5; TRBD1 aligns across 7 bases. Trimming removed 0 bases from V and 4 bases from J; junction bases left unmatched: 4. The CDR3 runs 15 residues. CDR1 is SGHRS and CDR2 is YFSETQ in the germline V gene. DNA for the CDR3: TGCGCCAGCAGCTTGGGACAGGGTGTGAATCAGCCCCAGCATTTT. Amino acid sequence: CASSLGQGVNQPQHF. Full variable domain (outside the CDR3, taken from reference TRBV5-1 and TRBJ1-5): KAGVTQTPRYLIKTRGQQVTLSCSPISGHRSVSWYQQTPGQGLQFLFEYFSETQRNKGNFPGRFSGRQFSNSRSEMNVSTLELGDSALYLCASSLGQGVNQPQHFGDGTRLSIL.

The rearrangement joins TRBV5-1 to TRBJ1-1; TRBD1 matches 7 bases. The trim removed 4 bases at V and 1 base at J, leaving 13 bases unmatched. Germline V lookup: CDR1 SGHRS, CDR2 YFSETQ. This CDR3 spans 17 amino acids. CDR3 DNA sequence: TGCGCCAGCAGCCAGGACAGGCAGAACCTTAAGAACACTGAAGCTTTCTTT. As protein: CASSQDRQNLKNTEAFF.

V and J are TRBV30 and TRBJ1-3, with D uncertain. The V gene lost 3 bases and the J gene lost 0 bases, with 6 bases spanning the gap. CDR1 is GTSNPN, CDR2 SVGIG, per germline (reference sequence). The CDR3 runs 13 residues. The CDR3 sequence is CAWRLNSGNTIYF. The CDR3 DNA is TGTGCCTGGAGATTAAACTCTGGAAACACCATATATTTT.

The V call is TRBV27, the J call TRBJ2-7, with D tentatively TRBD1 (5 bases). V lost 2 bases and J lost 2, with 10 bases in between. CDR3 length: 14 amino acids. Germline CDR1 and CDR2: MNHEY and SMNVEV (reference sequence). The CDR3 region has the DNA TGTGCCAGCAGTTTAGACAGAAGTACCTACGAGCAGTACTTC. It codes for CASSLDRSTYEQYF.

The chain employs TRBV28 and TRBJ1-1, with 7 bases fitting TRBD1. CDR1 is MDHEN and CDR2 is SYDVKM in the germline V gene. This CDR3 has 16 residues. The junction had 16 bases not matched to a gene; V was cut back by 9 bases and J by 3 bases. For the CDR3, the DNA is TGTGCCAGATATGGACAGGAGAAATGTATGGACACTGAAGCTTTCTTT. Amino acid sequence: CARYGQEKCMDTEAFF.

The gene calls are TRBV19 and TRBJ1-3; 7 bases are shared with TRBD1. Trimming took 5 bases from V and 0 from J; bases not matched to a gene: 7. CDR1 and CDR2 (germline): LNHDA, SQIVND (reference sequence). The CDR3 consists of 16 residues. CDR3 residues: CASSLSGTASGNTIYF. The CDR3 nucleotides read TGTGCCAGTAGTTTGTCCGGGACAGCCTCTGGAAACACCATATATTTT.

Of note for this clone: This sample includes further DNA sequences coding for the same CDR3. This chain uses TRBV7-9 with TRBJ2-7; D is uncertain. Trimming took 5 bases from V and 7 from J, leaving 9 bases between them. Germline lookup yields CDR1 SEHNR and CDR2 FQNEAQ (reference sequence). There are 11 residues in the CDR3. The CDR3 reads CASSNPGEQYF. The CDR3 region has the DNA TGTGCCAGCAGCAACCCCGGGGAGCAGTACTTC.

To note about this clone: Lacking the conserved final phenylalanine or tryptophan, this CDR3 likely reflects a read error. It is unclear where the CDR3 begins or ends on the DNA, so no DNA is shown, and the CDR3 is as TCRdb lists it. The chain combines TRBV5-1 with TRBJ1-2; TRBD1, the table's D call, lacks a check against the DNA. The CDR3 totals 14 residues, both ends included. CDR1 and CDR2 (germline): SGHRS, YFSETQ. The CDR3 region is CASSLAGQGSSLAV.

V gene TRBV29-1 combines with J gene TRBJ1-6; TRBD1 aligns across 7 bases. The CDR3 extends over 13 amino acids. J was trimmed by 6 bases and V by 7 bases; bases with no gene match: 6. Germline V gene data show CDR1 as SQVTM and CDR2 as ANQGSEA. The CDR3 coding sequence is TGCAGCGCCGGGACAGAGCTTAATTCACCCCTCCACTTT. It codes for CSAGTELNSPLHF.

The chain uses TRBV27 and TRBJ2-7; D may be TRBD2 (6 bases). Germline loops: CDR1 MNHEY, CDR2 SMNVEV (reference sequence). The CDR3 spans 13 residues. With 1 base removed from V and 6 bases from J, the gap between germline ends came to 10 bases. Written as DNA, the CDR3 is TGTGCCAGCAGTTTATTCCCCGGGGGCGAGCAGTACTTC. Its protein is CASSLFPGGEQYF.

This CDR3 reads CASSHSRTAYQETQYF. CDR3 sequence (DNA): TGTGCCAGCAGCCACTCGAGGACAGCGTACCAAGAGACCCAGTACTTC. The rearrangement links TRBV7-9 to TRBJ2-5, with a possible D match to TRBD1 (6 bases). Between the trimmed V and J ends, which lost 5 bases and 0 bases, there was a span of 16 bases. Germline assignment: CDR1 SEHNR and CDR2 FQNEAQ (reference sequence). CDR3 length: 16 residues.